The rows below give T cell receptor beta chains drawn from one sample of a study of PD-1 blockade in classical Hodgkin lymphoma. Libraries were prepared by immunoSEQ multiplex PCR; TCRdb keeps only in-frame clonotypes and omits some of them. The data contain 20,000 to 25,000 clones, 89% of them singletons. Sequencing was performed on CD4+ T cells from blood. Receptor source: a human donor with classical Hodgkin lymphoma. The CDR3 runs from the conserved cysteine through the conserved F or W. The order of the fields is CDR3 length, V gene, clone size, CDR3 protein. Only some rows state a clone size, as once, few, many or a class for expanded clones.

>15|TRBV5-6|NA
CASSLLTGQHTEAFF
>16|TRBV7-9|NA
CASSSLRGTAPYEQYF
>14|TRBV6-1|NA
CASGIHPTYNEQFF
>17|TRBV7-6|NA
CASSLASDGGLGNTIYF
>12|TRBV18|NA
CASSPEAQPQHF
>14|TRBV2|NA
CASRTGQLQETQYF
>14|TRBV5-6|NA
CASSLQGVNTEAFF
>12|TRBV6-1|NA
CASRRRGDIQYF
>17|TRBV7-9|NA
CASSLALLGREYNEQFF
>15|TRBV5-1|NA
CASSLAPVENTEAFF
>15|TRBV7-7|NA
CASSRGVGSGNTIYF
>13|TRBV30|few
CAAHRNVNSPLHF
>13|TRBV2|NA
CASSIGGEETQYF
>14|TRBV5-1|NA
CASAPGGVNYGYTF
>17|TRBV7-2|NA
CASSSGPRGFSTDTQYF
>19|TRBV5-5|once
CASSPGTGGPSSYNSPLHF
>13|TRBV11-3|NA
CASSGRGYNEQFF
>13|TRBV7-9|NA
CASSHNDGKTQYF
>15|TRBV6-6|NA
CASSPSPHRGYGYTF
>13|TRBV7-2|NA
CASSPGPHYEQYF
>18|TRBV5-1|NA
CASSYTDRGRGVNTEAFF
>13|TRBV10-3|NA
CATRGTSDYEQYF
>18|TRBV5-1|NA
CASSLVGGLPSSTDTQYF
>14|TRBV7-8|NA
CASSPGRGQYEQYF
>15|TRBV6-5|NA
CASSYASGSPYEQYF
>15|TRBV11-3|once
CASSLSSLYNSPLHF
>15|TRBV19|NA
CASSMSSVSTDTQYF
>16|TRBV4-3|NA
CASSQRPTGTNSPLHF
>12|TRBV28|NA
CASSSMRQRYTF
>17|TRBV7-2|NA
CASSSRTGAATNEKLFF
>16|TRBV7-3|few
CASSLGGLAGNRELFF
>13|TRBV6-5|NA
CASSYGQSYGYTF
>20|TRBV5-4|NA
CASSPSFLEFVLSGANVLTF
>17|TRBV18|NA
CASSHEPDRFGVPEAFF
>16|TRBV9|NA
CASSVGQLAGVYEQYF
>16|TRBV19|NA
CASSPYPAGTSYEQYF
>13|TRBV28|NA
CASSFSANEKLFF
>17|TRBV5-5|NA
CASSLRTSGKNTGELFF